The clone carrying this T cell receptor beta chain has a handful of counts. TCRdb fed the PCR reads into MiXCR, producing one record per CDR3 protein. The sample holds fewer than 11,000 distinct CDR3 sequences; around 30% are singletons and the top ten take about 8%. This entry is derived from a study of immune characterization of retroperitoneal liposarcoma. CDR3 length equals 13 residues. CDR1 and CDR2 (germline): WNHNN, SYGVQD (reference sequence). V was cut by 6 bases and J by 6 bases, with 13 bases left in between. The V and J genes are TRBV10-1 and TRBJ2-3; D uncertain. The clonotype comes from a male donor with retroperitoneal liposarcoma. Sequencing was carried out using tumor tissue. This CDR3 reads CASSTAPSDTQYF. The CDR3 DNA is TGCGCCAGCAGCACTGCTCCTTCGGATACGCAGTATTTT.